This T cell receptor beta chain was found in a study of blood T cell repertoires in COVID-19. Looking at the study overall: T cells, B-cell-depleted T cells, or PBMCs provided the cDNA or gDNA that served as material.

The ends were cut back, 4 bases at V and 6 bases at J, with 26 bases in the middle. This CDR3 spans 17 amino acids. The germline V gene has CDR1 SGHRS and CDR2 YFSETQ. Methods used by the authors: Amplifying reference gene primers gave estimates of nucleated cell counts. The table came from immunoSEQ multiplex PCR; TCRdb's copy has only in-frame clones and leaves some out. The V and J calls and clone size were taken over from that table, and D and trimming were inferred from the DNA. The table includes 250,000 to 350,000 clones, about four fifths detected once. Material: peripheral blood. V usage is TRBV5-1 and J usage is TRBJ2-7; a possible D gene is TRBD2 (6 bases). The clonotype was recovered from a person aged 70 to 85 with COVID-19, enrolled during active disease. The CDR3 protein is CASSPGLERASLVEQYF. Written as DNA, the CDR3 is TGCGCCAGCAGCCCGGGGTTAGAGCGGGCGAGCCTTGTCGAGCAGTACTTC.